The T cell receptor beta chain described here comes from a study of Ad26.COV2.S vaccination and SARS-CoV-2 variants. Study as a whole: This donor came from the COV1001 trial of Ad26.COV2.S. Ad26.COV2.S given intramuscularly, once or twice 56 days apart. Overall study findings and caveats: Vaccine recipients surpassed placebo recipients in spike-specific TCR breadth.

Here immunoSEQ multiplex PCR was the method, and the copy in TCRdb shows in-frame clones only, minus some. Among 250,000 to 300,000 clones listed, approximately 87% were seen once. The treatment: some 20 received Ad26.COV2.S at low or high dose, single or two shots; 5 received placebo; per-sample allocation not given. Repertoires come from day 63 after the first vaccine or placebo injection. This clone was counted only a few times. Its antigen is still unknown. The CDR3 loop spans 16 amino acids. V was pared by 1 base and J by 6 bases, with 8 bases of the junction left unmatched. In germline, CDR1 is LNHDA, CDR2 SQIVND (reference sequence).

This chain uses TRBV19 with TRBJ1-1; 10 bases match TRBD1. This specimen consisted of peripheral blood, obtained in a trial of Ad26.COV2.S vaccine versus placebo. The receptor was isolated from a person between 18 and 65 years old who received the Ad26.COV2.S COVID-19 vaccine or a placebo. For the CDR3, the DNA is TGTGCCAGTAGTATAGTAGGGGGACAGGGGACCCCTGAAGCTTTCTTT. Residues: CASSIVGGQGTPEAFF.